The sequence of this T cell receptor (beta chain) was determined in a study of blood T cells in healthy people across ages. In this sample, this clonotype turned up a few times. V shed 6 bases and J shed 1 base, with 19 bases lying between them. The CDR3 runs 17 residues. Next came a second PCR, run for about 7 to 12 cycles, which used a sample-barcoded 5' primer along with a J-beta primer mix. TCRdb recomputed calls from the 5' RACE reads with MiXCR, one row per CDR3 protein. The sample yields 1 million to 1.2 million distinct CDR3 sequences, around two fifths seen once. This receptor was identified in a man in his late teens or twenties in good health. The J gene is TRBJ2-1, the V gene TRBV12-3 or TRBV12-4, with D possibly matching TRBD2 (6 bases). Sequenced sample: blood. The CDR3 loop reads CASSEAGRRRSYNEQFF. The CDR3 DNA is TGTGCCAGCAGCGAGGCAGGGAGGCGGAGATCCTACAATGAGCAGTTCTTC.